A single sample is the source of the 14 T cell receptor beta chains below, sequenced in a study of shared clonotypes between healthy human individuals. Data came from immunoSEQ multiplex PCR; TCRdb stores just in-frame clones and leaves some out. This table has under 2.5 million clones, under 95% appearing once. Sequences were obtained from naive CD4+ T cells from PBMCs. Noted subset: CD45RA+ positively selected. These receptors originate from a man aged 18 to 30 in good health. Some clones in this sample may be carry-over from other donors' samples.

This chain connects TRBV7-8 to TRBJ1-2; unclear D gene. Germline V gives CDR1 SGHVS, CDR2 FQNEAQ. The CDR3 runs to 13 residues. V was cut by 5 bases and J by 7 bases, with 14 bases left in between. The CDR3 DNA reads as TGTGCCAGCAGCCGGTCGAACCCGGGTGGCTACACCTTC. This sequence encodes CASSRSNPGGYTF. Supplemented by reference TRBV7-8 and TRBJ1-2, the full variable domain reads GAGVSQSPRYKVAKRGQDVALRCDPISGHVSLFWYQQALGQGPEFLTYFQNEAQLDKSGLPSDRFFAERPEGSVSTLKIQRTQQEDSAVYLCASSRSNPGGYTFGSGTRLTVV.

The sample holds one count of this clone. The chain uses TRBV2 and TRBJ2-7, with D possibly being TRBD2 (5 bases). The CDR3 is 15 residues long. The V end lost 4 bases, the J end lost 2 bases, and 15 bases lay between the germline ends. Germline CDR1 is SNHLY and CDR2 is FYNNEI. CDR3: CASSGGRLGTYEQYF. DNA for the CDR3: TGTGCCAGCAGTGGCGGGCGTTTAGGTACCTACGAGCAGTACTTC. Together with reference TRBV2 and TRBJ2-7, the CDR3 gives the full variable domain: EPEVTQTPSHQVTQMGQEVILRCVPISNHLYFYWYRQILGQKVEFLVSFYNNEISEKSEIFDDQFSVERPDGSNFTLKIRSTKLEDSAMYFCASSGGRLGTYEQYFGPGTRLTVT.

The CDR3 coding sequence is TGTGCCAGCACCCGCGGGGGGCTCTCCTACACAGATACGCAGTATTTT. It encodes CASTRGGLSYTDTQYF. J is TRBJ2-3 and V is TRBV9; 8 bases agree with TRBD2. The CDR3 runs to 16 residues. J was trimmed by 2 bases and V by 6 bases; bases with no gene match: 11. Germline CDR1 reads SGDLS; CDR2 reads YYNGEE.

The rearrangement links TRBV7-2 to TRBJ2-1; 13 bases map to TRBD2. The germline CDR1 and CDR2 sequences are SGHTA and FQGNSA. The CDR3 sequence is 18 residues long. V was clipped by 7 bases and J by 4 bases; unmatched bases: 13. The CDR3 region has the DNA TGTGCCAGCATCCCATACCCACTAGCGGGAGGGCCGTACAATGAGCAGTTCTTC. As protein: CASIPYPLAGGPYNEQFF.

This chain uses TRBV6-4 with TRBJ1-1; D gene unclear. V was pared by 9 bases and J by 0 bases, with 11 bases between. CDR1 and CDR2 from the germline V gene are MRHNA and SNTAGT. This CDR3 has 13 residues. The CDR3 spells CARVLVMNTEAFF. The CDR3 DNA follows: TGTGCCAGGGTTCTCGTCATGAACACTGAAGCTTTCTTT.

V is TRBV5-6 and J is TRBJ1-1; the D is unclear. V was clipped by 6 bases and J by 5 bases, with 14 bases between them. The CDR3 contains 13 residues. Germline V gene data show CDR1 as SGHDT and CDR2 as YYEEEE. The CDR3 DNA follows: TGTGCCAGCACAAGGACCCTGGGAACTGAAGCTTTCTTT. It is translated as CASTRTLGTEAFF.

The CDR3 protein is CARSLVEGAWEQYF. The CDR3 DNA is TGTGCCAGAAGCTTGGTGGAGGGGGCGTGGGAGCAGTACTTC. The chain carries TRBV5-3 and TRBJ2-7; a weak D match, TRBD1 (7 bases). TRBV5-3 is an ORF; its function is uncertain. The CDR3 covers 14 residues. V lost 0 bases to trimming and J lost 7 bases, with 14 bases between them.

The V call is TRBV11-3, the J call TRBJ2-1; no firm D call. The CDR3 spans 15 residues. Trimming shortened V by 5 bases and J by 0 bases, and 11 bases separated the two germline ends. Germline lookup yields CDR1 SGHNT and CDR2 YENEEA. The CDR3 region is CASSPSRSSYNEQFF. The CDR3 bases are TGTGCCAGCAGCCCAAGCCGGAGCTCCTACAATGAGCAGTTCTTC.

For this clone: The same CDR3 is also encoded by other DNA sequences in this sample. This sequence joins TRBV29-1 and TRBJ1-6; possible D gene TRBD1, 5 bases. V was cut by 4 bases and J by 4 bases, with 8 bases left in between. The CDR3 has 13 amino acids. The germline V gene has CDR1 SQVTM and CDR2 ANQGSEA. DNA for the CDR3: TGCAGCGTTGTTACAGGTTATAATTCACCCCTCCACTTT. Its translation is CSVVTGYNSPLHF.

The V gene is TRBV28, the J gene TRBJ2-7, with TRBD1 matching over 9 bases. The CDR3 runs 16 residues. Losses at the gene ends were 6 bases for V and 1 base for J; bases not matched to a gene: 10. CDR1 is MDHEN, CDR2 SYDVKM, per germline. The CDR3 region is CASRPNPGQGSYEQYF. CDR3 nucleotides: TGTGCCAGCAGACCAAATCCGGGACAGGGATCCTACGAGCAGTACTTC. Full variable domain (rest looked up from reference TRBV28 and TRBJ2-7): DVKVTQSSRYLVKRTGEKVFLECVQDMDHENMFWYRQDPGLGLRLIYFSYDVKMKEKGDIPEGYSVSREKKERFSLILESASTNQTSMYLCASRPNPGQGSYEQYFGPGTRLTVT.

The chain combines TRBV7-2 with TRBJ1-4, with 8 bases matching TRBD1. V shed 8 bases and J 7 bases; nucleotides not matched to a gene: 12. CDR1 and CDR2 from the germline V gene are SGHTA and FQGNSA. The CDR3 length is 15 residues. The chain's CDR3 is CASSGSRTGFEKLFF. As DNA, the CDR3 is TGTGCCAGCTCGGGTTCAAGGACAGGGTTTGAAAAACTGTTTTTT.

This clone has a single count. Other DNA sequences from this sample encode an identical CDR3 as well. The chain has TRBV28 and TRBJ1-5; no clear D gene. The length of the CDR3 is 15 residues. Germline CDR1 and CDR2: MDHEN and SYDVKM. With 1 base removed from V and 4 bases from J, the gap between germline ends came to 11 bases. CDR3 in DNA: TGTGCCAGCAGTTTATTGGGTCGGATAAATCAGCCCCAGCATTTT. This sequence encodes CASSLLGRINQPQHF.

The chain carries TRBV4-2 and TRBJ2-7; tentatively, D is TRBD2 (6 bases). The CDR3 totals 15 residues. Trimming took 0 bases from V and 3 from J, leaving 12 bases between them. Germline V gene data show CDR1 as LGHNA and CDR2 as YNFKEQ. Written as DNA, the CDR3 is TGTGCCAGCAGCCAAGAGGTTGAGCGGGTCTACGAGCAGTACTTC. As protein: CASSQEVERVYEQYF.

The chain joins TRBV15 to TRBJ1-2, with D possibly TRBD1 on 5 matching bases. This CDR3 is built from 14 residues. Germline lookup yields CDR1 LNHNV and CDR2 YYDKDF (reference sequence). The V end was cut by 4 bases, the J end by 1 base, with 10 bases between. Here the CDR3 DNA reads TGTGCCACCAGCAAGAGGGGTTTTAACTATGGCTACACCTTC. Translation: CATSKRGFNYGYTF.